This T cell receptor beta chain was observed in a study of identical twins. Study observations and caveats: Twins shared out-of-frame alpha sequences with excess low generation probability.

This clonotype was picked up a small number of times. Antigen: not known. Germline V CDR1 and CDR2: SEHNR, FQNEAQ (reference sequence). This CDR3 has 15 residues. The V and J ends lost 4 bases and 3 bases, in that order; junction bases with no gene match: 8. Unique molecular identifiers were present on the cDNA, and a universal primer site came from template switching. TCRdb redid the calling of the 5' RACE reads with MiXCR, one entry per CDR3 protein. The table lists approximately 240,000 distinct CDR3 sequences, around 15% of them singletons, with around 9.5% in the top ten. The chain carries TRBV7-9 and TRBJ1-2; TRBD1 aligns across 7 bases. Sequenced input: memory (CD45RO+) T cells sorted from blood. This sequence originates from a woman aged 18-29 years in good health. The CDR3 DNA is TGTGCCAGCAGCTCCCGGGACAGAGCATACTATGGCTACACCTTC. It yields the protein CASSSRDRAYYGYTF.